This T cell receptor (beta chain) comes out of a study of T cells in localized non-small cell lung cancer. Notes on the study in general: Since sequencing was restricted to only one region of the tumor, intratumor heterogeneity remains a possibility. Maximal T cell clonality occurred in uninvolved adjacent lung, with tumor ranking below it. When the top 100 tumor clones were examined, a median approximately 59 of them also appeared in the adjacent lung, which was paired and uninvolved.

The CDR3 has 16 amino acids. V was pared by 1 base and J by 3 bases, with 14 bases between. Germline V gene sequence: CDR1 LGHNA, CDR2 YSLEER. The data were produced by immunoSEQ multiplex PCR, yet TCRdb's version contains in-frame clones alone and is incomplete. The data contain 23,000 or so clones, around 82% of them singletons. Remarks on this clone: The antigen is not known.

Source: PBMCs, taken before any cancer treatment. This clonotype was sampled from a man aged 40 to 69 with stage II lung adenocarcinoma. V is TRBV4-3 and J is TRBJ2-3; a possible D gene is TRBD2 (6 bases). The CDR3: CASSQGRAFATDTQYF. In DNA, the CDR3 is TGCGCCAGCAGCCAAGGGAGGGCCTTTGCAACAGATACGCAGTATTTT.